This T cell receptor beta chain was observed in a study of shared clonotypes between healthy human individuals. At the level of the study: Contributing individuals were a couple of females and three males aged 18 to 49.

Unsorted samples relied on 80 million to 95 million PBMCs, which served as the source of genomic DNA. An assay was performed, and its level was deep. Evenly divided among several immunoSEQ plates was the genomic DNA of each subset. The table came from immunoSEQ multiplex PCR; TCRdb's copy has only in-frame clones and leaves some out. Among under 600,000 clones, about three quarters were seen once, and the ten largest hold under 15%. The source of this sequence is a woman in her thirties or forties in good health. Some clones in this sample may be carry-over from other donors' samples. Source material: PBMCs.

CDR3: CASSFWVGADEQYF. The CDR3 DNA reads TGTGCCAGCAGTTTTTGGGTAGGGGCGGACGAGCAGTACTTC. The gene calls are TRBV28 and TRBJ2-7, with D tentatively TRBD1 (5 bases). This CDR3 has 14 amino acids. Germline V CDR1 and CDR2: MDHEN, SYDVKM. Trimming left V 3 bases short and J 5 bases short, with 14 bases between.